This T cell receptor (beta chain) derives from a study of CD8 T cells in Susac syndrome. The authors reverse transcribed about 0.45 to 1 ug RNA with random hexamers. One entry per CDR3 protein, called by TCRdb with MiXCR from the immunoSEQ multiplex PCR reads. Among around 150,000 distinct CDR3 sequences, around 94% were seen once, and the ten largest hold over 0.09%. This CDR3 has 15 amino acids. CDR1 SGHRS and CDR2 YFSETQ come from the germline V gene. With 4 bases clipped from V and 2 bases from J, the junction kept 7 bases outside the gene matches. Sequencing used CD4+ T cells from PBMCs. This TCR came from a human donor with multiple sclerosis. The chain couples TRBV5-1 to TRBJ2-3; 7 bases align to TRBD1. CDR3 bases: TGCGCCAGCAGCATCGGGACAGCGAACACAGATACGCAGTATTTT. Translating it yields CASSIGTANTDTQYF.